Listed here are 32 T cell receptor beta chains from one sample, sequenced in a study of identical twins. TCRdb redid the calling of the 5' RACE reads with MiXCR, one entry per CDR3 protein. This sample carries about 530,000 distinct CDR3 sequences, 15% of them seen once, and the ten largest clones take around 0.48%. Separately, the same data were catalogued under a study of yellow fever vaccine responses in identical twins.

Source material: CD4+ T cells sorted from blood. These receptors all come from a woman younger than 30 in good health.

This clonotype was found a few times. The V gene is TRBV14, the J gene TRBJ1-1, with unresolved D. Germline V gene data show CDR1 as SGHDN and CDR2 as FVKESK. The CDR3 has 14 amino acids. Trimming removed 2 bases at V and 2 bases at J, with 9 bases between. The CDR3 sequence is CASSQFRGNTEAFF. In DNA, the CDR3 is TGTGCCAGCAGCCAATTCAGAGGCAACACTGAAGCTTTCTTT.

This clonotype was detected only a few times. The chain couples TRBV12-3 or TRBV12-4 to TRBJ2-7, with TRBD2 matching 7 bases. This CDR3 contains 15 residues. The V and J ends lost 5 bases and 4 bases, in that order; junction bases with no gene match: 11. The CDR3 sequence: CASSPWTSSGYEQYF. CDR3 nucleotide sequence: TGTGCCAGCAGTCCATGGACTAGTTCGGGGTACGAGCAGTACTTC.

This clonotype was found many times. This sequence joins TRBV6-1 and TRBJ1-1; TRBD1 is a possible D gene (5 bases). In germline, CDR1 is MNHNS, CDR2 SASEGT. This CDR3 has 16 residues. V gave up 5 bases and J gave up 9 bases, with 25 bases separating them. The CDR3 bases are TGTGCCAGCAGTCATAACCCGGGCCTGAAGGGGTCGAAAGCTTTCTTT. As protein: CASSHNPGLKGSKAFF.

This clonotype was detected a few times. V gene TRBV9 combines with J gene TRBJ2-1; D remains ambiguous. The germline V gene encodes CDR1 SGDLS and CDR2 YYNGEE. The CDR3 runs to 11 residues. V was trimmed by 0 bases and J by 8 bases, leaving 3 bases between them. CDR3: CASSVGDEQFF. In nucleotides, the CDR3 is TGTGCCAGCAGCGTAGGGGATGAGCAGTTCTTC.

This clonotype was counted ten times or more. This chain uses TRBV12-3 or TRBV12-4 with TRBJ2-2; D is unclear. V was shortened by 6 bases and J by 6 bases, with 8 bases between the two germline ends. This CDR3 is built from 12 residues. The DNA for the CDR3 is TGTGCCAGCAGCCCCAGATCCGGGGAGCTGTTTTTT. Translation gives CASSPRSGELFF.

The V call is TRBV20-1, the J call TRBJ1-4; maybe TRBD1 (5 bases). V shed 6 bases and J shed 0 bases, with 8 bases lying between them. Germline CDR1 reads DFQATT; CDR2 reads SNEGSKA (reference sequence). The CDR3 totals 13 residues. CDR3 loop: CSAPDTTNEKLFF. The CDR3 nucleotides read TGCAGTGCGCCGGACACAACTAATGAAAAACTGTTTTTT.

This chain uses TRBV27 with TRBJ2-1; D is possibly TRBD1 (6 bases). Trimming took 5 bases from V and 5 from J, leaving 13 bases between them. The CDR3 covers 14 residues. Germline V gene lookup returns CDR1 MNHEY and CDR2 SMNVEV (reference sequence). The CDR3 loop is CASSPTTGDNEQFF. The CDR3 DNA sequence: TGTGCCAGCAGTCCAACGACAGGAGACAATGAGCAGTTCTTC.

This clonotype was counted a few times. This chain uses TRBV5-1 with TRBJ2-2, with 9 bases fitting TRBD1. The CDR3 length is 16 residues. CDR1 SGHRS and CDR2 YFSETQ come from the germline V gene. With V trimmed by 2 bases and J by 5 bases, 7 bases remained unmatched. In nucleotides, the CDR3 is TGCGCCAGCAGCTTTTCCGGGACAGGGAGAACCGGGGAGCTGTTTTTT. Translation gives CASSFSGTGRTGELFF.

A few counts support this clonotype. The V gene is TRBV7-2, the J gene TRBJ2-5; D unresolved. The CDR3 extends over 16 amino acids. The germline V and J ends were trimmed by 1 base and 0 bases, with 12 bases remaining between them. Germline V gives CDR1 SGHTA, CDR2 FQGNSA. CDR3 nucleotide sequence: TGTGCCAGCAGCTTAGACCCCCAGATGTACCAAGAGACCCAGTACTTC. Protein: CASSLDPQMYQETQYF.

This clonotype was seen more than once but under ten times. This rearrangement joins TRBV7-9 to TRBJ2-5; D gene ambiguous. Germline V gene lookup returns CDR1 SEHNR and CDR2 FQNEAQ (reference sequence). This CDR3 region has 13 residues. V was clipped by 7 bases and J by 1 base, with 10 bases between them. In DNA form, the CDR3 reads TGTGCCAGCACCGCCCAAGCCCAAGAGACCCAGTACTTC. As protein: CASTAQAQETQYF.

Only a few counts were recorded for this clonotype. The chain joins TRBV20-1 to TRBJ2-1; D may be TRBD2 (5 bases). The germline V gene has CDR1 DFQATT and CDR2 SNEGSKA (reference sequence). Trimming removed 5 bases from V and 4 bases from J, with 9 bases in between. This CDR3 contains 12 residues. CDR3 protein: CSAGRDYNEQFF. The CDR3 bases are TGCAGTGCTGGACGGGATTACAATGAGCAGTTCTTC.

This clonotype was picked up many times. This chain joins TRBV28 and TRBJ2-2; the D is unclear. Germline V lookup: CDR1 MDHEN, CDR2 SYDVKM. The CDR3 is 14 residues long. V gave up 6 bases and J gave up 2 bases, with 10 bases separating them. CDR3 coding DNA: TGTGCCAGCAGCCCATTATATAACACCGGGGAGCTGTTTTTT. This translates into CASSPLYNTGELFF.

The rearrangement joins TRBV12-3 or TRBV12-4 to TRBJ2-7; 8 positions match TRBD2. V shed 1 base, J shed 2 bases, and the junction held 4 bases outside the gene matches. This CDR3 contains 15 residues. CDR3 protein: CASSLGVSGAYEQYF. CDR3 DNA sequence: TGTGCCAGCAGTTTAGGAGTTAGCGGGGCCTACGAGCAGTACTTC.

This chain links TRBV14 with TRBJ2-7; 9 bases are a match to TRBD1. The V segment lost 4 bases and the J segment 5 bases; nucleotides outside the gene matches: 3. The CDR3 has 13 residues. Germline V gives CDR1 SGHDN, CDR2 FVKESK. DNA for the CDR3: TGTGCCAGCAGCCGGGACAGGGTTGACGAGCAGTACTTC. Amino acids: CASSRDRVDEQYF.

The V call is TRBV4-1, the J call TRBJ1-3; tentative D call: TRBD1 (6 bases). Trimming took 1 base from V and 5 from J, leaving 12 bases between them. CDR3 size: 15 residues. Germline V gene data show CDR1 as MGHRA and CDR2 as YSYEKL. The CDR3 region has the DNA TGCGCCAGCAGCCAAGTTGGGGGCAGAAGAAACACCATATATTTT. Translated: CASSQVGGRRNTIYF.

This clonotype has just a few counts. This chain connects TRBV7-9 to TRBJ1-4; a weak D match, TRBD1 (6 bases). The V gene's germline CDR1 is SEHNR and CDR2 FQNEAQ (reference sequence). V was clipped by 6 bases and J by 0 bases, with 11 bases between them. CDR3 length: 15 residues. The CDR3 region is CASSYGGTTNEKLFF. CDR3 sequence (DNA): TGTGCCAGCAGTTATGGGGGCACAACTAATGAAAAACTGTTTTTT. Full variable domain (missing parts from reference TRBV7-9 and TRBJ1-4): DTGVSQNPRHKITKRGQNVTFRCDPISEHNRLYWYRQTLGQGPEFLTYFQNEAQLEKSRLLSDRFSAERPKGSFSTLEIQRTEQGDSAMYLCASSYGGTTNEKLFFGSGTQLSVL.

This chain uses TRBV20-1 with TRBJ2-1; TRBD2 matches at 8 bases. Germline trimming cut 6 bases from V and 3 bases from J; bases unmatched to any gene: 7. The CDR3 extends over 14 amino acids. The germline gives CDR1 DFQATT, CDR2 SNEGSKA (reference sequence). In DNA, the CDR3 is TGCAGTGCAGCGGGGGAGGGCGGCTACAATGAGCAGTTCTTC. This encodes CSAAGEGGYNEQFF.

This clonotype was found a few times. V usage is TRBV20-1 and J usage is TRBJ2-2, with TRBD2 matching 9 bases. The CDR3 runs to 16 residues. V dropped 0 bases and J dropped 5; count of bases not matched to a gene: 7. Germline values: CDR1 DFQATT, CDR2 SNEGSKA (reference sequence). DNA for the CDR3: TGCAGTGCTAGAGAAGGTTTTAGCGGGGGAACCGGGGAGCTGTTTTTT. Protein sequence: CSAREGFSGGTGELFF.

This clonotype was observed a few times. The J gene is TRBJ2-1, the V gene TRBV12-3 or TRBV12-4, with 7 bases lining up with TRBD2. The CDR3 covers 13 residues. V lost 5 bases to trimming and J lost 8 bases; unmatched junction nucleotides: 6. The CDR3 DNA is TGTGCCAGCAGTGCGTGGGGGGGGGATGAGCAGTTCTTC. It is translated as CASSAWGGDEQFF.

This chain links TRBV12-3 or TRBV12-4 with TRBJ1-5; unclear D gene. The V gene lost 6 bases and the J gene lost 7 bases, with 10 bases spanning the gap. The CDR3 is 12 residues long. CDR3 sequence: CASSYTRQPQHF. The CDR3 DNA reads as TGTGCCAGCAGCTACACCAGACAGCCCCAGCATTTT.

This clonotype was counted at least ten times. The chain carries TRBV2 and TRBJ2-3; the match to TRBD2 covers 12 bases. V was clipped by 4 bases and J by 1 base; unmatched bases: 0. Germline lookup yields CDR1 SNHLY and CDR2 FYNNEI. CDR3 length equals 15 residues. The DNA of the CDR3 is TGTGCCAGCAGTGGACTAGCGGGGGGCACAGATACGCAGTATTTT. Translating it yields CASSGLAGGTDTQYF.

This chain connects TRBV6-6 to TRBJ1-2; D ambiguous. The CDR3 has 13 residues. CDR1 MNHNY and CDR2 SVGAGI come from the germline V gene (reference sequence). The ends were cut back, 5 bases at V and 0 bases at J, with 7 bases in the middle. The CDR3 sequence is CASSVAANYGYTF. The CDR3 bases are TGTGCCAGCAGTGTTGCGGCTAACTATGGCTACACCTTC.

This clonotype was found many times. This chain joins TRBV5-1 and TRBJ2-2, with TRBD2 matching 11 bases. Germline V gene lookup returns CDR1 SGHRS and CDR2 YFSETQ. J lost 0 bases, V lost 0 bases, and 7 bases had no gene match. This CDR3 region has 19 residues. The CDR3: CASSLELAGEWANTGELFF. The CDR3 region has the DNA TGCGCCAGCAGCTTGGAACTAGCGGGAGAATGGGCGAACACCGGGGAGCTGTTTTTT.

This clonotype was observed many times. The chain employs TRBV5-1 and TRBJ2-5; D is unclear. Germline V gene lookup returns CDR1 SGHRS and CDR2 YFSETQ. CDR3 length: 12 amino acids. The germline V and J ends were trimmed by 3 bases and 2 bases, with 5 bases remaining between them. The CDR3 here is CASSSGQETQYF. The CDR3 DNA reads TGCGCCAGCAGCTCTGGACAAGAGACCCAGTACTTC.

This clonotype was picked up a small number of times. The chain combines TRBV7-2 with TRBJ1-1, with D unclear. The germline gives CDR1 SGHTA, CDR2 FQGNSA. V was trimmed by 5 bases and J by 4 bases, leaving 20 bases between them. The CDR3 totals 16 residues. CDR3 DNA sequence: TGTGCCAGCAGCCCTTTGCTATTCTCATTTAGCACTGAAGCTTTCTTT. Translated: CASSPLLFSFSTEAFF.

This clonotype showed up many times. V and J are TRBV7-9 and TRBJ2-1, with 8 positions matching TRBD1. The CDR3 spans 15 residues. Germline CDR1 is SEHNR and CDR2 is FQNEAQ (reference sequence). V trimming: 5 bases; J trimming: 1 base; junction bases outside the gene matches: 4. CDR3 in DNA: TGTGCCAGCAGCCCCCGGACAGGGTCCTACAATGAGCAGTTCTTC. This encodes CASSPRTGSYNEQFF. The whole variable domain, remainder taken from reference TRBV7-9 and TRBJ2-1, is DTGVSQNPRHKITKRGQNVTFRCDPISEHNRLYWYRQTLGQGPEFLTYFQNEAQLEKSRLLSDRFSAERPKGSFSTLEIQRTEQGDSAMYLCASSPRTGSYNEQFFGPGTRLTVL.

The chain joins TRBV3-1 to TRBJ2-5; D unclear. With 1 base removed from V and 1 base from J, the gap between germline ends came to 7 bases. Germline CDR1 LGHDT, CDR2 YNNKEL (reference sequence). This CDR3 region has 14 residues. CDR3 DNA: TGTGCCAGCAGCCAAGGCGGCAGCCAAGAGACCCAGTACTTC. Its protein product is CASSQGGSQETQYF.

This clonotype has only a few counts. The chain joins TRBV5-5 to TRBJ2-2, with 7 positions matching TRBD1. This CDR3 has 16 residues. Germline values: CDR1 SGHKS, CDR2 YYEKEE (reference sequence). The junction had 8 bases not matched to a gene; V was cut back by 1 base and J by 5 bases. CDR3 residues: CASSLMGQTRTGELFF. As DNA, the CDR3 is TGTGCCAGCAGCTTGATGGGACAGACCCGGACCGGGGAGCTGTTTTTT.

This clonotype was detected ten times or more. CDR3 amino acids: CASSFEYRASSGDTEAFF. The CDR3 nucleotides are TGTGCCAGCAGTTTCGAGTACAGGGCCAGCTCAGGGGACACTGAAGCTTTCTTT. The chain employs TRBV28 and TRBJ1-1, with a possible D match to TRBD1 (6 bases). The V gene lost 3 bases and the J gene lost 3 bases, with 23 bases spanning the gap. The V gene's germline CDR1 is MDHEN and CDR2 SYDVKM. CDR3 length: 18 residues.

The chain combines TRBV10-3 with TRBJ2-1, with 10 bases that match TRBD2. Germline V CDR1 and CDR2: ENHRY, SYGVKD. This CDR3 region has 16 residues. Trimming cost V 2 bases and J 0 bases; bases outside gene matches: 1. The CDR3 sequence is CAISEERGGSYNEQFF. The CDR3 nucleotides are TGTGCCATCAGTGAGGAGCGGGGGGGCTCCTACAATGAGCAGTTCTTC.

This clonotype turned up a few times. The V gene is TRBV3-1, the J gene TRBJ2-1, with 10 bases lining up with TRBD2. This CDR3 contains 17 residues. The V gene end was trimmed by 1 base and the J gene end by 5 bases; junction bases not matched to a gene: 8. CDR1 and CDR2 from the germline V gene are LGHDT and YNNKEL (reference sequence). As DNA, the CDR3 is TGTGCCAGCAGCCAAGTACCAGCGGGAGGGTTCCACAATGAGCAGTTCTTC. This translates into CASSQVPAGGFHNEQFF.

The J gene is TRBJ2-3, the V gene TRBV20-1, with 8 bases matching TRBD2. This CDR3 is built from 17 residues. The germline gives CDR1 DFQATT, CDR2 SNEGSKA (reference sequence). V shed 0 bases, J shed 0 bases, and the junction held 8 bases outside the gene matches. CDR3 in amino acids: CSARELAGGGSTDTQYF. The CDR3 DNA sequence: TGCAGTGCTAGAGAATTAGCTGGCGGGGGGAGCACAGATACGCAGTATTTT.